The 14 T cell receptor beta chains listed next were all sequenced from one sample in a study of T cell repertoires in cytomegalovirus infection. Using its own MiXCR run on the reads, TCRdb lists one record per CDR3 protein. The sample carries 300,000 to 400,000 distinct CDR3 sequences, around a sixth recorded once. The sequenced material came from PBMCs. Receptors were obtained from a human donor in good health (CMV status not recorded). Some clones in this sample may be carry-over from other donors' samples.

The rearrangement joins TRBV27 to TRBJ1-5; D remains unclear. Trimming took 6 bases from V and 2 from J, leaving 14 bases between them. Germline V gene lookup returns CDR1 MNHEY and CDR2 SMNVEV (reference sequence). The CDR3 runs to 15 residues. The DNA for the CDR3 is TGTGCCAGCAGCCCAACCGGTTATGGCAATCAGCCCCAGCATTTT. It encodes CASSPTGYGNQPQHF.

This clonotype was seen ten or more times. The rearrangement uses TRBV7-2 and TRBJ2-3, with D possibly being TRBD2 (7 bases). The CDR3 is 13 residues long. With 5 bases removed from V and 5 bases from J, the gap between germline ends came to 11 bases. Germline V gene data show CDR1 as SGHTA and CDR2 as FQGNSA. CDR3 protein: CASSRRGGDTQYF. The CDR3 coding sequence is TGTGCCAGCAGCCGTAGGGGGGGAGATACGCAGTATTTT.

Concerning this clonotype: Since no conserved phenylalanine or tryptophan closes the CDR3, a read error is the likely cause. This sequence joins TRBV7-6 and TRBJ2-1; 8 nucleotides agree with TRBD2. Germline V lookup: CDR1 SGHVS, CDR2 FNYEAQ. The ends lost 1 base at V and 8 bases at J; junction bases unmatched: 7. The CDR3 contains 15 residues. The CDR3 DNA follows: TGTGCCAGCAGCTTAGACGGGAGGGCCAATGATGAGCAGTTCCTC. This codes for CASSLDGRANDEQFL.

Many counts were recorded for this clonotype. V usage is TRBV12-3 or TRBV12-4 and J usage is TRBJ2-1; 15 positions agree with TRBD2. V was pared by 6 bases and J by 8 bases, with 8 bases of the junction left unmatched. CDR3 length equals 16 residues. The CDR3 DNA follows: TGTGCCAGCAGCCGGACTAGCGGGGGGGCCGTGGATGAGCAGTTCTTC. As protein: CASSRTSGGAVDEQFF.

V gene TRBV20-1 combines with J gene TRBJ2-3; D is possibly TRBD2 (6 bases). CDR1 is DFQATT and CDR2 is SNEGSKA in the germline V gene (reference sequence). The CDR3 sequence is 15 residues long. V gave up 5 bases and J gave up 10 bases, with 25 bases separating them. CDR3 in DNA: TGCAGTGCTTCAATCCCGGGACTCCCAAACGGACCGCAGTATTTT. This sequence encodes CSASIPGLPNGPQYF.

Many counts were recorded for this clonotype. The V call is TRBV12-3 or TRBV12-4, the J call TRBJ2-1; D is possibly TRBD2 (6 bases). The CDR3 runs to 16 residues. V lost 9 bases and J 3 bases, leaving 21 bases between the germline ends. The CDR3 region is CASLFGTPRFYNEQFF. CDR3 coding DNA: TGTGCCAGTCTCTTCGGGACTCCTCGGTTCTACAATGAGCAGTTCTTC.

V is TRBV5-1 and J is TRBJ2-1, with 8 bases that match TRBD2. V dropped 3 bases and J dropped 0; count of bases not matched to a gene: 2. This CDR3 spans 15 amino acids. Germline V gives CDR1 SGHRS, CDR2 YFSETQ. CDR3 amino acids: CASSWGTSSYNEQFF. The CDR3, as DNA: TGCGCCAGCAGCTGGGGGACTAGCTCCTACAATGAGCAGTTCTTC.

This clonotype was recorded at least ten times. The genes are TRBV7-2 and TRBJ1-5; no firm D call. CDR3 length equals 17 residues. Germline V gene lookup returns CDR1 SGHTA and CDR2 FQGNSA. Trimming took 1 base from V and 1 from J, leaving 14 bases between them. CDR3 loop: CASSLVGTTGSNQPQHF. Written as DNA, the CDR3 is TGTGCCAGCAGCTTAGTGGGTACTACGGGAAGCAATCAGCCCCAGCATTTT. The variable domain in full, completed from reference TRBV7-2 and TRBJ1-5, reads GAGVSQSPSNKVTEKGKDVELRCDPISGHTALYWYRQSLGQGLEFLIYFQGNSAPDKSGLPSDRFSAERTGGSVSTLTIQRTQQEDSAVYLCASSLVGTTGSNQPQHFGDGTRLSIL.

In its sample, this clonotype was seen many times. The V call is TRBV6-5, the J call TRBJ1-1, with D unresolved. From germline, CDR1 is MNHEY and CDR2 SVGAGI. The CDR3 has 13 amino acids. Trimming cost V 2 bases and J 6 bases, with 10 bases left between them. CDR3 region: CASSYGNGAEAFF. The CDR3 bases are TGTGCCAGCAGTTACGGGAATGGGGCTGAAGCTTTCTTT.

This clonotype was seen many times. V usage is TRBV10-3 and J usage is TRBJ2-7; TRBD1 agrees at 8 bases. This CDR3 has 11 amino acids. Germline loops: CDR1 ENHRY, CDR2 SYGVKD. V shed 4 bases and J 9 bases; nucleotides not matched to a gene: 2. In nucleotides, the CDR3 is TGTGCCATCAGTGGGGGGACAGGGCAGTACTTC. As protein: CAISGGTGQYF.

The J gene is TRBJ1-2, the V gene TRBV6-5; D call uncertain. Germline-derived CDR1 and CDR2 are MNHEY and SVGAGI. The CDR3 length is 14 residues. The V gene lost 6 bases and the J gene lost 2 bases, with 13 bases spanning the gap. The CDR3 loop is CASSRDARNYGYTF. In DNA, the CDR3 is TGTGCCAGCAGCCGAGACGCGAGGAACTATGGCTACACCTTC.

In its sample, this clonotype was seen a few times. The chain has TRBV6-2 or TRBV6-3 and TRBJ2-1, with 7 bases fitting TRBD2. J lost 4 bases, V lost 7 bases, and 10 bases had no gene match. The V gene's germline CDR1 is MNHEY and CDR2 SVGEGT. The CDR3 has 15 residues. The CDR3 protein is CASTPRASGYNEQFF. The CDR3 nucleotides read TGTGCCAGCACCCCGCGGGCTAGCGGTTACAATGAGCAGTTCTTC.

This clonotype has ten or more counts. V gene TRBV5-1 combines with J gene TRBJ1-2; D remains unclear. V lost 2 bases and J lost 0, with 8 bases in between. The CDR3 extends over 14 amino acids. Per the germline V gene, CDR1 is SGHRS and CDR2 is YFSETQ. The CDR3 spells CASSFETPNYGYTF. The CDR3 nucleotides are TGCGCCAGCAGCTTCGAGACACCTAACTATGGCTACACCTTC.

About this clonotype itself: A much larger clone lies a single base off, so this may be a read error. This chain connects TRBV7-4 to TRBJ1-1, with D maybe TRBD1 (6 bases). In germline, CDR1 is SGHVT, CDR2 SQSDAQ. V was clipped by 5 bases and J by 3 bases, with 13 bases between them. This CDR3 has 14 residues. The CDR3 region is CASSPGEGDTEAFF. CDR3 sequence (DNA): TGTGCCAGCAGCCCCGGTGAGGGGGACACTGAAGCTTTCTTT.